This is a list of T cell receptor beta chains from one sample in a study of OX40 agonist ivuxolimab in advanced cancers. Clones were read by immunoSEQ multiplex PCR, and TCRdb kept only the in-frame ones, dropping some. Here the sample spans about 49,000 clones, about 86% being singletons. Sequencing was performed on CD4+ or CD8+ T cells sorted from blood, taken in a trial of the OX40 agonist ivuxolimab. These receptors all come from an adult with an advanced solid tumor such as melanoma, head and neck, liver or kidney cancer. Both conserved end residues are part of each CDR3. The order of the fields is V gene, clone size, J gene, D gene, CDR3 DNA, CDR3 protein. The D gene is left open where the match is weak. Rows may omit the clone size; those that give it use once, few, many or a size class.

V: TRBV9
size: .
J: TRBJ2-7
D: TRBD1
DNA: TGTGCCAGCAGCGTAGGGACAGGGAGGCAGGGGTACGAGCAGTACTTC
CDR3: CASSVGTGRQGYEQYF

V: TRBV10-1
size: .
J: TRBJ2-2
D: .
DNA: TGCGCCAGCAGTGAGTTTAGGCGGGGCGGCGGGGAGCTGTTTTTT
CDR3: CASSEFRRGGGELFF

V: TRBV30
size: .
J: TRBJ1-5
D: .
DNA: TGTGCCTGGAGTCAGGTGAATCAGCCCCAGCATTTT
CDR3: CAWSQVNQPQHF

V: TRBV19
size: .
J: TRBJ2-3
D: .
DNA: TGTGCCAGTAGTTTTATAGATACGCAGTATTTT
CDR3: CASSFIDTQYF

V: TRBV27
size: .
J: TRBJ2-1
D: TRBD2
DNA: TGTGCCAGCAGTTCTCTAGCGGGAGGGATTAATGAGCAGTTCTTC
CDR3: CASSSLAGGINEQFF

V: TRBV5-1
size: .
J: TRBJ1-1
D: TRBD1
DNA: TGCGCCAGCAGCTTGTCTACAGGGGGGAACACTGAAGCTTTCTTT
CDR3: CASSLSTGGNTEAFF

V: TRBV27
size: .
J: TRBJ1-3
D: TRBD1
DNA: TGTGCCAGCCGGACAGGGACAGGAAACACCATATATTTT
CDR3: CASRTGTGNTIYF

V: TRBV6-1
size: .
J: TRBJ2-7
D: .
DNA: TGTGCCAGCAGTGAAGCCTTGAATATCGGGTACGAGCAGTACTTC
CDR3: CASSEALNIGYEQYF

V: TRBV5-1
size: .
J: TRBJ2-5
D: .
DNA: TGCGCCAGCAGCTTGGCTCTCCGTGGGGACCCCGTGAACTTC
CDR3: CASSLALRGDPVNF

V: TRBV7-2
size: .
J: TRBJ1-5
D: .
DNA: TGTGCCAGCAGCTTAGCGTATGGCAGCAATCAGCCCCAGCATTTT
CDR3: CASSLAYGSNQPQHF

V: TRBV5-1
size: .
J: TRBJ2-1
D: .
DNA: TGCGCCAGCAGCTTGGGGGACACGCTCTACAATGAGCAGTTCTTC
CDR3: CASSLGDTLYNEQFF

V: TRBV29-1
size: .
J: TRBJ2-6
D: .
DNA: TGCAGCGTTGTTGCCGGGAGCTCTGGGGCCAACGTCCTGACTTTC
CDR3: CSVVAGSSGANVLTF

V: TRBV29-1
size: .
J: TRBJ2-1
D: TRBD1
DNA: TGCAGCGTCGGCACAGGGGGCAGTGGCAATGAGCAGTTCTTC
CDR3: CSVGTGGSGNEQFF

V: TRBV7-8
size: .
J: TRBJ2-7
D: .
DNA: TGTGCCAGCAGCCGACAGGCGTTGTACGAGCAGTACTTC
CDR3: CASSRQALYEQYF

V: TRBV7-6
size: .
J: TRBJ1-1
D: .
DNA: TGTGCCACCCACCGCTGGGAAGACACTGAAGCTTTCTTT
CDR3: CATHRWEDTEAFF

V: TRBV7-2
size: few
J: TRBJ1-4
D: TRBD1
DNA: TGTGCCAGCAGCTTATCTCCGGGACAGCTTAATGAAAAACTGTTTTTT
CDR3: CASSLSPGQLNEKLFF

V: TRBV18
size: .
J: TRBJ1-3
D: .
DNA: TGTGCCAGCTCACCAACCAGGGAGGTTTTCGGAAACACCATATATTTT
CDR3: CASSPTREVFGNTIYF

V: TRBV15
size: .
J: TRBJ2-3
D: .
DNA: TGTGCCACCAGCAGGGGCCCTACCCAAACGCAGTATTTT
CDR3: CATSRGPTQTQYF

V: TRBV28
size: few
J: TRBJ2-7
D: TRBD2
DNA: TGTGCCAGCAGTTTAGGCTCTAGCGGGTCCTACGAGCAGTACTTC
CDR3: CASSLGSSGSYEQYF

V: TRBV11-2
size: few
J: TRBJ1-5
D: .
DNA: TGTGCCAGCAGCTTAGAGGGGGCGGGTTCCCAGCATTTT
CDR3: CASSLEGAGSQHF

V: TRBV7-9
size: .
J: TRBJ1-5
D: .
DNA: TGTGCCAGCAGCCCTGGCCAGGGGCCGGGTCAGCCCCAGCATTTT
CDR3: CASSPGQGPGQPQHF

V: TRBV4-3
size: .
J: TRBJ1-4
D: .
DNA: TGCGCCAGCAGCCCCCGCCCCGAGGGTGAAAAACTGTTTTTT
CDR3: CASSPRPEGEKLFF

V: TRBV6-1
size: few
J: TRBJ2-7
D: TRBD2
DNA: TGTGCCAGCAGTCTAGCGGGAGGGGGTTACGAGCAGTACTTC
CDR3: CASSLAGGGYEQYF

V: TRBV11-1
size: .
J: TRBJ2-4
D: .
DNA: TGTGCCAGCAGTCAGGAAAACATTCAGTACTTC
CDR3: CASSQENIQYF